A single sample gave rise to the 14 T cell receptor beta chains below, sequenced in a study of vaccination and CD4 T cells after COVID-19. Treatment in this sample: approximately nine-day PBMC culture with coronavirus spike peptide pools or control peptides (ViraFEST assay). Oncomine TCR Beta short-read sequencing was applied to DNA from cultured CD4+ T cells. Each CDR3 protein is one row after TCRdb ran MiXCR on the PCR reads. Here the sample spans around 20,000 distinct CDR3 sequences, 50% to 65% being singletons. These receptors are not linked to any known antigen. The sequencing used CD4+ T cells from blood, cultured in vitro, collected before SARS-CoV-2 vaccination. The receptors shown here come from a human donor who had recovered from COVID-19.

The sample holds a few counts of this clonotype. This chain joins TRBV6-2 or TRBV6-3 and TRBJ2-3; D possibly corresponds to TRBD2 (5 bases). Germline V gene sequence: CDR1 MNHEY, CDR2 SVGEGT. Trimming stripped 3 bases from V and 5 bases from J, with 9 bases between. The CDR3 length is 13 residues. The CDR3 coding sequence is TGTGCCAGCAGTTATTTCGGAGGAGATACGCAGTATTTT. It encodes CASSYFGGDTQYF.

The chain employs TRBV6-2 or TRBV6-3 and TRBJ2-5; possibly TRBD1 for D (7 bases). CDR1 and CDR2 (germline): MNHEY, SVGEGT. The CDR3 has 16 residues. Trimming stripped 5 bases from V and 2 bases from J, with 18 bases between. CDR3 sequence reads: CASSRSRGDSQETQYF. The CDR3 nucleotides are TGTGCCAGCAGTCGTAGTCGCGGGGACAGTCAAGAGACCCAGTACTTC.

This clonotype occurred once. The CDR3 reads CASSPDGNQPQHF. CDR3 bases: TGTGCCAGCTCACCAGATGGGAATCAGCCCCAGCATTTT. The chain recombines TRBV18 with TRBJ1-5, with D unclear. The CDR3 length is 13 residues. Germline CDR1 and CDR2: KGHSH and LQKENI. V lost 2 bases and J lost 4, with 6 bases in between.

This clonotype was recorded once. V gene TRBV12-3 or TRBV12-4 combines with J gene TRBJ2-1, with TRBD2 matching 10 bases. The CDR3 contains 14 residues. V lost 7 bases to trimming and J lost 8 bases; unmatched junction nucleotides: 8. The CDR3 loop reads CASNALAGAYEQFF. The CDR3 DNA follows: TGTGCCAGCAACGCCCTAGCGGGAGCATATGAGCAGTTCTTC.

The chain is built from TRBV20-1 and TRBJ2-7; 8 bases line up with TRBD2. Germline V gene data show CDR1 as DFQATT and CDR2 as SNEGSKA (reference sequence). This CDR3 has 12 amino acids. CDR3 sequence: CAQRSGSYEQYF. CDR3 nucleotide sequence: TGCGCCCAGAGGAGCGGGAGCTACGAGCAGTACTTC.

The chain combines TRBV7-9 with TRBJ2-5; TRBD1 or TRBD2 may be the D gene (5 bases each). Trimming cost V 1 base and J 6 bases, with 18 bases left between them. This CDR3 spans 16 amino acids. Per germline, CDR1 SEHNR and CDR2 FQNEAQ (reference sequence). The CDR3 sequence is CASSLVGTTTQKTQYF. The CDR3 DNA is TGTGCCAGCAGCTTAGTAGGGACGACTACTCAGAAGACCCAGTACTTC.

The chain uses TRBV2 and TRBJ2-1; unclear D gene. The CDR3 consists of 11 residues. V was pared by 10 bases and J by 3 bases, with 7 bases between. Germline assignment: CDR1 SNHLY and CDR2 FYNNEI. Here the CDR3 reads CATGFYNEQFF. The CDR3 coding sequence is TGTGCCACAGGATTCTACAATGAGCAGTTCTTC. Full variable domain (outside the CDR3, taken from reference TRBV2 and TRBJ2-1): EPEVTQTPSHQVTQMGQEVILRCVPISNHLYFYWYRQILGQKVEFLVSFYNNEISEKSEIFDDQFSVERPDGSNFTLKIRSTKLEDSAMYFCATGFYNEQFFGPGTRLTVL.

This chain joins TRBV6-1 and TRBJ2-2, with 9 bases that match TRBD1. Germline values: CDR1 MNHNS, CDR2 SASEGT. The V segment lost 4 bases and the J segment 0 bases; nucleotides outside the gene matches: 3. This CDR3 is built from 16 residues. As DNA, the CDR3 is TGTGCCAGCAGTGGGACAGGGGACGCGAACACCGGGGAGCTGTTTTTT. Amino acid sequence: CASSGTGDANTGELFF.

This chain connects TRBV7-2 to TRBJ2-7; 9 positions agree with TRBD1. Germline CDR1 is SGHTA and CDR2 is FQGNSA. CDR3 length: 15 residues. The V segment lost 0 bases and the J segment 4 bases; nucleotides outside the gene matches: 4. CDR3 residues: CASSLAGQGNYEQYF. For the CDR3, the DNA is TGTGCCAGCAGCTTAGCGGGACAGGGTAATTACGAGCAGTACTTC.

The CDR3 protein is CASRETGQETQYF. In DNA, the CDR3 is TGTGCCAGCAGAGAGACAGGACAAGAGACCCAGTACTTC. This chain links TRBV6-1 with TRBJ2-5, with a tentative D call TRBD1 (6 bases). This CDR3 has 13 amino acids. Germline values: CDR1 MNHNS, CDR2 SASEGT. The V gene lost 6 bases and the J gene lost 2 bases, with 10 bases spanning the gap.

This chain's CDR3 is CATSGTGLREKLFF. CDR3 nucleotide sequence: TGTGCCACCTCCGGGACAGGGCTAAGGGAAAAACTGTTTTTT. The chain uses TRBV27 and TRBJ1-4; 9 bases are shared with TRBD1. This CDR3 has 14 amino acids. Germline CDR1 and CDR2: MNHEY and SMNVEV (reference sequence). J gave up 8 bases and V 10 bases, and 11 bases lay outside the gene matches.

This clonotype was seen only once. The V call is TRBV4-3, the J call TRBJ2-3; unclear D gene. Trimming removed 2 bases at V and 4 bases at J, with 16 bases between. The CDR3 spans 16 residues. In germline, CDR1 is LGHNA, CDR2 YSLEER. CDR3 in amino acids: CASSQYFGSQADTQYF. DNA of the CDR3: TGCGCCAGCAGCCAATATTTTGGCTCCCAAGCAGATACGCAGTATTTT.

The chain couples TRBV24-1 to TRBJ1-2; D is ambiguous. V dropped 2 bases and J dropped 4 bases, with 7 bases sitting between them. CDR3 size: 13 residues. In germline, CDR1 is KGHDR, CDR2 SFDVKD. This CDR3 is CATSDSTFYGYTF. CDR3 nucleotides: TGTGCCACCAGTGATTCGACATTCTATGGCTACACCTTC.

The chain combines TRBV12-3 or TRBV12-4 with TRBJ1-6; D call uncertain. The CDR3 is made up of 15 amino acids. V lost 6 bases and J lost 8, with 17 bases in between. CDR3 bases: TGTGCCAGCAGCCGCCGGACCGGTCGAGATTCACCCCTCCACTTT. This sequence encodes CASSRRTGRDSPLHF.